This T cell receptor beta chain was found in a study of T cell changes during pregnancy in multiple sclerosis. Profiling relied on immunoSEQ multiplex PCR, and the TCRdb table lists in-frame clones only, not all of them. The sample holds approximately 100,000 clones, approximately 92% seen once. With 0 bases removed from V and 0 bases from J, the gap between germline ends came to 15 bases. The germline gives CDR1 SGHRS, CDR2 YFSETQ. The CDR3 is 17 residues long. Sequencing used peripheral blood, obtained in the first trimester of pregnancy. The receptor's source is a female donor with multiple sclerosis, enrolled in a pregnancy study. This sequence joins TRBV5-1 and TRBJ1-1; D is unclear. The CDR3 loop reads CASSLGSRTGMNTEAFF. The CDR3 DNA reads TGCGCCAGCAGCTTGGGGTCAAGGACGGGAATGAACACTGAAGCTTTCTTT.